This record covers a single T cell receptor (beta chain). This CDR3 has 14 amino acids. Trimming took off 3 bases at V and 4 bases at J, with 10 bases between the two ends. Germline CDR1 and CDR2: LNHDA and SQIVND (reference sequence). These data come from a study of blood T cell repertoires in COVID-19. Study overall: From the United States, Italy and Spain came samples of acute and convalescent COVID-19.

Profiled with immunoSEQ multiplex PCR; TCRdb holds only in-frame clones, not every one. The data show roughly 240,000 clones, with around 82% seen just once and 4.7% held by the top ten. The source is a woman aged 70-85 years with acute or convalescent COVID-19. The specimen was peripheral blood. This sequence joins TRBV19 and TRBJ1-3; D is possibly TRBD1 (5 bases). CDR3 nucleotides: TGTGCCAGTAGTATTAGGGACTACGGAAACACCATATATTTT. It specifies CASSIRDYGNTIYF.